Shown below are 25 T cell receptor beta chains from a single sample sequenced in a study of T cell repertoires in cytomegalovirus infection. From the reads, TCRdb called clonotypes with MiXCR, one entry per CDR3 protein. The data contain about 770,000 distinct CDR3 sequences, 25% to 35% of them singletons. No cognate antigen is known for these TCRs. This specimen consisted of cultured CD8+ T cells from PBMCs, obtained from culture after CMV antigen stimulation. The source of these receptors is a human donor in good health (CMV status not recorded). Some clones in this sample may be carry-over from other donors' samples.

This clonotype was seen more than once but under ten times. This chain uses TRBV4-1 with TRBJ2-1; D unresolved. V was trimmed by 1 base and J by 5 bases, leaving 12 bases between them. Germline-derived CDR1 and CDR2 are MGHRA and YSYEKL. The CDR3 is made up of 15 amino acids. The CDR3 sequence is CASSQAGVGDNEQFF. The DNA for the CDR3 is TGCGCCAGCAGCCAAGCCGGTGTGGGTGACAATGAGCAGTTCTTC.

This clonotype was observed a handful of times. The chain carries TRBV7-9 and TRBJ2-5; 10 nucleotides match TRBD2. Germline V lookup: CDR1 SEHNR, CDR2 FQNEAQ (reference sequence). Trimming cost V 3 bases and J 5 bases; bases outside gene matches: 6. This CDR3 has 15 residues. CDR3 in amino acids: CASSFLAGVGETQYF. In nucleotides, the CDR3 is TGTGCCAGCAGCTTCCTAGCGGGGGTCGGGGAGACCCAGTACTTC.

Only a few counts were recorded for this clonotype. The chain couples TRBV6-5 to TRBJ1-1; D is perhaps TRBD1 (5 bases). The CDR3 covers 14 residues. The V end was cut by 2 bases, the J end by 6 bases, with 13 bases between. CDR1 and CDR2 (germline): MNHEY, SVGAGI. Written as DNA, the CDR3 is TGTGCCAGCAGTTACAGCAACAAGGGACCTGAAGCTTTCTTT. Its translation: CASSYSNKGPEAFF.

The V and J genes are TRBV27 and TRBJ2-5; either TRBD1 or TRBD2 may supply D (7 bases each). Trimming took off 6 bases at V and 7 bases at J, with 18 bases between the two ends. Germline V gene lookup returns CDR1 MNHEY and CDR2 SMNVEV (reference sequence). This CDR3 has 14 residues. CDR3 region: CASSLGGGAGTQYF. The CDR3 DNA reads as TGTGCCAGCAGCTTGGGAGGGGGCGCCGGGACCCAGTACTTC.

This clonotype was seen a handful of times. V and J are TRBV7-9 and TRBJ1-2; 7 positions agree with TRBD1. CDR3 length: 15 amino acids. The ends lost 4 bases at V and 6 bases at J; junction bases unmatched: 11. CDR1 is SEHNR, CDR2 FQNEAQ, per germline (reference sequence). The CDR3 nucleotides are TGTGCCAGCAGCTCGCCCGGGACAGAAGAAGATGGCTACACCTTC. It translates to CASSSPGTEEDGYTF.

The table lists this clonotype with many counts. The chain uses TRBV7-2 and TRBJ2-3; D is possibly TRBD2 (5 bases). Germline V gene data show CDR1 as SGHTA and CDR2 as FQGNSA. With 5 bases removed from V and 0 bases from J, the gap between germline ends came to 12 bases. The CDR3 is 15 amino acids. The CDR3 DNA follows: TGTGCCAGCAGCGCCCGCACGGGGAGCACAGATACGCAGTATTTT. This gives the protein CASSARTGSTDTQYF.

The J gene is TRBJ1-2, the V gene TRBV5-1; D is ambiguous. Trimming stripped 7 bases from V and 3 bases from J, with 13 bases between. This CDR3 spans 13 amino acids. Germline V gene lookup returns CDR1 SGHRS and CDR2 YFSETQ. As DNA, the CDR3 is TGCGCCAGCGGTACAGATTCCGACTATGGCTACACCTTC. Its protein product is CASGTDSDYGYTF.

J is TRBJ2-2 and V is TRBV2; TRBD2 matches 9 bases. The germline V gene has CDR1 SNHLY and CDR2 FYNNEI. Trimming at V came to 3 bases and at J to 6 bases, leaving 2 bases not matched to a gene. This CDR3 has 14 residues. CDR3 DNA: TGTGCCAGCAGTGATAAGCGGGGGGCCGGGGAGCTGTTTTTT. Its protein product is CASSDKRGAGELFF. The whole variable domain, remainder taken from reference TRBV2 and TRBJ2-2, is EPEVTQTPSHQVTQMGQEVILRCVPISNHLYFYWYRQILGQKVEFLVSFYNNEISEKSEIFDDQFSVERPDGSNFTLKIRSTKLEDSAMYFCASSDKRGAGELFFGEGSRLTVL.

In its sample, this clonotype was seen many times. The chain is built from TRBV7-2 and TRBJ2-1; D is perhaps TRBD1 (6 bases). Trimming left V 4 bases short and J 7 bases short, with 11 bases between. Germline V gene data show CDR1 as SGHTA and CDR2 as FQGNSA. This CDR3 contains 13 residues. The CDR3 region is CASSSTGSNEQFF. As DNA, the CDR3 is TGTGCCAGCAGCTCTACAGGGAGTAATGAGCAGTTCTTC.

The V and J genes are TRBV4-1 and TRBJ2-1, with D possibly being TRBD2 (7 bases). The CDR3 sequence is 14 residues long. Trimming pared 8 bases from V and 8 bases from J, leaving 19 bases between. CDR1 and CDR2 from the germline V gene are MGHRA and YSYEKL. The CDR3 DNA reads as TGCGCCAGCGCCAAGATCTGGGGGGGCGATGAGCAGTTCTTC. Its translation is CASAKIWGGDEQFF.

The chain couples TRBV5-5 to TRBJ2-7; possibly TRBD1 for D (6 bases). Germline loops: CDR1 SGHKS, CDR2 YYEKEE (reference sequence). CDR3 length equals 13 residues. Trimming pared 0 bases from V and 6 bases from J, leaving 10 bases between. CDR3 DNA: TGTGCCAGCAGCTTGGGGTGGGGGCTCGAGCAGTACTTC. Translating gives CASSLGWGLEQYF.

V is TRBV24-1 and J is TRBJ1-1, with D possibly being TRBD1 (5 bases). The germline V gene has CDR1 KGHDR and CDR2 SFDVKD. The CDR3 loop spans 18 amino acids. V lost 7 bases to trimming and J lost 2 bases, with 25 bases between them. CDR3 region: CATSARTDGGYVNTEAFF. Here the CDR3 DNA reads TGTGCCACCAGCGCCCGAACTGACGGGGGTTACGTTAACACTGAAGCTTTCTTT.

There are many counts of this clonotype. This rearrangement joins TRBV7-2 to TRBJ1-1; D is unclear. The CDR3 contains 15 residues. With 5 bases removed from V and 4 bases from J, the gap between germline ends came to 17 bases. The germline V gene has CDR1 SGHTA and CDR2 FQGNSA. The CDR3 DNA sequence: TGTGCCAGCAGCCTCAACGGGGTTGGAGTCACTGAAGCTTTCTTT. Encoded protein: CASSLNGVGVTEAFF. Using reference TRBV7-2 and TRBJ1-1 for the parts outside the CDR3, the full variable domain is GAGVSQSPSNKVTEKGKDVELRCDPISGHTALYWYRQSLGQGLEFLIYFQGNSAPDKSGLPSDRFSAERTGGSVSTLTIQRTQQEDSAVYLCASSLNGVGVTEAFFGQGTRLTVV.

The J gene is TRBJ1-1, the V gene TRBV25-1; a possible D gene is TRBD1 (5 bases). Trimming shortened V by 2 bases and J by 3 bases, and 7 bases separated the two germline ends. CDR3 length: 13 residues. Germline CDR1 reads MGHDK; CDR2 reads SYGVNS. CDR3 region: CASSEGGDTEAFF. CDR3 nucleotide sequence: TGTGCCAGCAGTGAAGGAGGGGACACTGAAGCTTTCTTT.

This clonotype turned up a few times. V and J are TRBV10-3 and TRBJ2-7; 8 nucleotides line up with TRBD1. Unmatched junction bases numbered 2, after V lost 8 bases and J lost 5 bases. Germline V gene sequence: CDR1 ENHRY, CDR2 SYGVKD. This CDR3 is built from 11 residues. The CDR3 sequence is CAISDRDEQYF. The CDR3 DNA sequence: TGTGCCATCTCGGACAGGGACGAGCAGTACTTC.

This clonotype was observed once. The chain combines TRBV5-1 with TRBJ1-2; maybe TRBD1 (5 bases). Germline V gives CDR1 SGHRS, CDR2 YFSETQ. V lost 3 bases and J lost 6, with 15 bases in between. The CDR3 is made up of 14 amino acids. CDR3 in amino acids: CASSYALGPDGYTF. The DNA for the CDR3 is TGCGCCAGCAGCTATGCACTGGGGCCGGATGGCTACACCTTC.

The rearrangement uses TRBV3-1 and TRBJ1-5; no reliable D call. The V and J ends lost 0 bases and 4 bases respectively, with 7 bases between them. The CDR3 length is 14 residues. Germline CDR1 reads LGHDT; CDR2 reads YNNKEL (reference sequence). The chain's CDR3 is CASSQEAENQPQHF. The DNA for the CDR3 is TGTGCCAGCAGCCAAGAGGCAGAGAATCAGCCCCAGCATTTT.

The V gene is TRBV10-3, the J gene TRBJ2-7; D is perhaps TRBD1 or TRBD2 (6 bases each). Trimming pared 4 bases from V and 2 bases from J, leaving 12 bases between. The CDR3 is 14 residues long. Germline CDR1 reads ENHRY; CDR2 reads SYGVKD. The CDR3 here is CAISVSGATYEQYF. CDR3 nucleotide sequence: TGTGCCATCAGTGTTTCGGGGGCCACCTACGAGCAGTACTTC.

The CDR3 DNA is TGTGCCAGCAGCTTACCGGTGCAGGCCCTAAGCTCTGGGGCCAACGTCCTGACTTTC. This translates into CASSLPVQALSSGANVLTF. This chain uses TRBV7-9 with TRBJ2-6, with D uncertain. The V end lost 2 bases, the J end lost 0 bases, and 17 bases lay between the germline ends. This CDR3 spans 19 amino acids. The V gene's germline CDR1 is SEHNR and CDR2 FQNEAQ (reference sequence).

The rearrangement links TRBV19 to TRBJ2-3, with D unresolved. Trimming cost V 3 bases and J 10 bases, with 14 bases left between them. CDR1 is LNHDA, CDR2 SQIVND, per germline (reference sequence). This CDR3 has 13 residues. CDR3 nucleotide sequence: TGTGCCAGTAGTATCGGGCCCGCCAGAGCGCAGTATTTT. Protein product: CASSIGPARAQYF. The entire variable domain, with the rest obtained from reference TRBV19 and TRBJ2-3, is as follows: DGGITQSPKYLFRKEGQNVTLSCEQNLNHDAMYWYRQDPGQGLRLIYYSQIVNDFQKGDIAEGYSVSREKKESFPLTVTSAQKNPTAFYLCASSIGPARAQYFGPGTRLTVL.

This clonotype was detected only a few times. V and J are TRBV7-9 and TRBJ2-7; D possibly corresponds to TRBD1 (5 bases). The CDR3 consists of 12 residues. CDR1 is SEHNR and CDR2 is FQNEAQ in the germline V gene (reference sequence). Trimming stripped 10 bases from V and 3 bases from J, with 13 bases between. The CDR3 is CATSGSIYEQYF. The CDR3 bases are TGTGCCACCTCAGGGTCTATCTACGAGCAGTACTTC.

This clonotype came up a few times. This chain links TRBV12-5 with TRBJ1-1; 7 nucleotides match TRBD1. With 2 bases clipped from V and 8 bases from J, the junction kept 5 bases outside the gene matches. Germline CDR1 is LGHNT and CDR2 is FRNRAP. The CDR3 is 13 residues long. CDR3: CASGLPDRKEAFF. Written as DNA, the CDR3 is TGTGCTAGTGGTTTGCCGGACAGGAAGGAAGCTTTCTTT.

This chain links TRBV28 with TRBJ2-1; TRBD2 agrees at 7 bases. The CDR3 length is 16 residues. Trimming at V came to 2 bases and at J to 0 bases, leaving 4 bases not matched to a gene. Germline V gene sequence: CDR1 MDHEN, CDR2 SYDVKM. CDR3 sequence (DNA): TGTGCCAGCAGTTTACTACTAGCGTCCTCCTACAATGAGCAGTTCTTC. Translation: CASSLLLASSYNEQFF.

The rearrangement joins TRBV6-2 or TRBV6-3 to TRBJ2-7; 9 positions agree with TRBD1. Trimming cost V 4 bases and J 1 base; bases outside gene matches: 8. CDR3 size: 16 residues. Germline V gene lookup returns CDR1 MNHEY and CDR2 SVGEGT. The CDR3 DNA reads TGTGCCAGCAGTTCCACCGGGACAGGGACTTCCTACGAGCAGTACGTC. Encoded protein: CASSSTGTGTSYEQYV.

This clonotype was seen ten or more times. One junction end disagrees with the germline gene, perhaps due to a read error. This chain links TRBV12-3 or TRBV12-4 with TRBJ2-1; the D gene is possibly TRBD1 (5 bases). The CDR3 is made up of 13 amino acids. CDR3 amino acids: CASSLGRVNEQFF. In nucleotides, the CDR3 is TGTGCCAGCAGCTTAGGCAGGGTCAATGAGCAGTTCTTC.